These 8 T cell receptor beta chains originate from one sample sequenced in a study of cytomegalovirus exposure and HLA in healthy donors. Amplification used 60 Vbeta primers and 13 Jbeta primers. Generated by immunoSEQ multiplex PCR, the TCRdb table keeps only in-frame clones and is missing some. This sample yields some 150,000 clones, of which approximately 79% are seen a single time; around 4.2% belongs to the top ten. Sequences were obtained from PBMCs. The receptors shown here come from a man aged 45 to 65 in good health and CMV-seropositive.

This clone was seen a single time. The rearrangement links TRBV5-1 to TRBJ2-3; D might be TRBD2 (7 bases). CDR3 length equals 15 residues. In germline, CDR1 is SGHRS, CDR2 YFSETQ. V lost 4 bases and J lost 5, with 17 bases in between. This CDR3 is CASSIPYREGDTQYF. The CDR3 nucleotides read TGCGCCAGCAGCATCCCCTACAGGGAGGGAGATACGCAGTATTTT.

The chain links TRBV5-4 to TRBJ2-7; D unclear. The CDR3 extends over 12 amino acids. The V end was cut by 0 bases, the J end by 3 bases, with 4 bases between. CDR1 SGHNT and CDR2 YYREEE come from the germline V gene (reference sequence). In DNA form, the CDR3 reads TGTGCCAGCAGCTTGGCACACTACGAGCAGTACTTC. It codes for CASSLAHYEQYF.

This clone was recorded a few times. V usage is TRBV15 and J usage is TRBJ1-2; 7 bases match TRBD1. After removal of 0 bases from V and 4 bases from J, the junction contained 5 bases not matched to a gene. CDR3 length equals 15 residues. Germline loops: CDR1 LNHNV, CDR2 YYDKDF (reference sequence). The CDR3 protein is CATSREATGLYGYTF. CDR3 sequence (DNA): TGTGCCACCAGCAGAGAAGCGACAGGGCTCTATGGCTACACCTTC.

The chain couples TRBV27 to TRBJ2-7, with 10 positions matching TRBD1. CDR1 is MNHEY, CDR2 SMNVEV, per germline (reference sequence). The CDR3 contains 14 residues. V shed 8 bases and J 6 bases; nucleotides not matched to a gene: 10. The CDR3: CASGPGQGLREQYF. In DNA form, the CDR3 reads TGTGCCAGCGGACCGGGACAGGGGCTTCGCGAGCAGTACTTC.

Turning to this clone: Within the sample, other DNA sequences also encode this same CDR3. Here the CDR3 DNA reads TGTGCCAGCAGTTTAGAGGGGGTTAGCAGCGGGGAGCTGTTTTTT. Protein product: CASSLEGVSSGELFF. The chain carries TRBV27 and TRBJ2-2, with D maybe TRBD1 (6 bases). The germline V and J ends were trimmed by 2 bases and 7 bases, with 14 bases remaining between them. This CDR3 is 15 amino acids long. The germline gives CDR1 MNHEY, CDR2 SMNVEV (reference sequence).

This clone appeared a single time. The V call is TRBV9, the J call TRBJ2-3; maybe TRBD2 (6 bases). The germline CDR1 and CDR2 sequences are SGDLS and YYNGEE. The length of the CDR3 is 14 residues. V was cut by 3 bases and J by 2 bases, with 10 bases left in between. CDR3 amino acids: CASSAAGTTDTQYF. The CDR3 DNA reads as TGTGCCAGCAGCGCCGCGGGGACCACAGATACGCAGTATTTT.

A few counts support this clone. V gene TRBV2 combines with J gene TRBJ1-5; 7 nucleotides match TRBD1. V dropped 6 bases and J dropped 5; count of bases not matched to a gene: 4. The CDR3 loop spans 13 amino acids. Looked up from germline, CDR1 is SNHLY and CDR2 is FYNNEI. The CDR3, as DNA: TGTGCCAGCAGGCAACAGGGGTATCAGCCCCAGCATTTT. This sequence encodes CASRQQGYQPQHF. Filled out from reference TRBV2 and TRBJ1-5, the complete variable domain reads EPEVTQTPSHQVTQMGQEVILRCVPISNHLYFYWYRQILGQKVEFLVSFYNNEISEKSEIFDDQFSVERPDGSNFTLKIRSTKLEDSAMYFCASRQQGYQPQHFGDGTRLSIL.

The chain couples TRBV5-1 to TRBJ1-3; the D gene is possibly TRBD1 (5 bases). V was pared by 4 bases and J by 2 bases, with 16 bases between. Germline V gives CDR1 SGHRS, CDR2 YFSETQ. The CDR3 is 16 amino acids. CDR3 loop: CASSPTPQTAGNTIYF. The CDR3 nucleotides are TGCGCCAGCAGCCCTACCCCCCAGACAGCTGGAAACACCATATATTTT.